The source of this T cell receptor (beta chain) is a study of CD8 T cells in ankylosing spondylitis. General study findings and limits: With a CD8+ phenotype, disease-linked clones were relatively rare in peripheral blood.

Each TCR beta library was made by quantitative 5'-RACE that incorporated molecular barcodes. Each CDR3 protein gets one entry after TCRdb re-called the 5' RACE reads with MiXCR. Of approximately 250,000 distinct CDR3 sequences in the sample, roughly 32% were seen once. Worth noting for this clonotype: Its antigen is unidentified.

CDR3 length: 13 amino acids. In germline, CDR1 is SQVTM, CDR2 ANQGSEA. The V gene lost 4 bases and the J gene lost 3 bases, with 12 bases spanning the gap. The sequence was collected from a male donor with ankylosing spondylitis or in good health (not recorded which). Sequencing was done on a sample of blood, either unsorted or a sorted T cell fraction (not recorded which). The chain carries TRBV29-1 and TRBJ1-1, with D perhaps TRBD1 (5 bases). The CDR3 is CSVARGGHTEAFF. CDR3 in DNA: TGCAGCGTTGCAAGGGGTGGGCACACTGAAGCTTTCTTT.